Following are 18 T cell receptor beta chains from one sample sequenced in a study of sequential checkpoint blockade in melanoma. Treatment meaning: randomized to nivolumab then ipilimumab (arm A) or the reverse (arm B). The protocol was immunoSEQ multiplex PCR, while the TCRdb copy is restricted to in-frame clones and leaves out a portion. Of over 10,000 clones in the sample, more than 65% were seen once. Specimen: CD8+ T cells sorted from blood (inferred from file names), collected from a patient given nivolumab and ipilimumab in sequence. The receptor set was obtained from a human donor with melanoma.

The chain couples TRBV5-1 to TRBJ2-1, with D possibly TRBD2 on 5 matching bases. The CDR3 sequence is 17 residues long. Germline CDR1 is SGHRS and CDR2 is YFSETQ. The V end was cut by 4 bases, the J end by 4 bases, with 21 bases between. The CDR3, as DNA: TGCGCCAGCAGCCCCAAGCTAGCACTTTCCCTTTACAATGAGCAGTTCTTC. It specifies CASSPKLALSLYNEQFF.

This clone was counted between two and nine times. Other DNA sequences in the same sample also yield this CDR3. V usage is TRBV7-9 and J usage is TRBJ2-1; D remains unclear. The germline CDR1 and CDR2 sequences are SEHNR and FQNEAQ (reference sequence). Between the trimmed V and J ends, which lost 1 base and 0 bases, there was a span of 4 bases. This CDR3 region has 14 residues. The CDR3 region has the DNA TGTGCCAGCAGCTTAGGGAGCTCCTACAATGAGCAGTTCTTC. Its translation is CASSLGSSYNEQFF.

The V call is TRBV5-1, the J call TRBJ2-1; 15 nucleotides match TRBD2. This CDR3 spans 19 amino acids. The germline gives CDR1 SGHRS, CDR2 YFSETQ. J was trimmed by 5 bases and V by 7 bases; bases with no gene match: 16. In DNA form, the CDR3 reads TGCGCCAGCCGCCGGACTAGCGGGGGGGCCAGTATACGGAACAATGAGCAGTTCTTC. This sequence encodes CASRRTSGGASIRNNEQFF.

This rearrangement joins TRBV2 to TRBJ2-4, with a weak D call TRBD2 (6 bases). CDR1 is SNHLY, CDR2 FYNNEI, per germline. Trimming left V 7 bases short and J 0 bases short, with 10 bases between. The CDR3 covers 14 residues. CDR3 sequence: CASTGDGAKNIQYF. The DNA for the CDR3 is TGTGCCAGCACGGGGGACGGAGCCAAAAACATTCAGTACTTC.

This clone was found a few times. V gene TRBV2 combines with J gene TRBJ2-1; 7 bases line up with TRBD2. With 2 bases clipped from V and 9 bases from J, the junction kept 4 bases outside the gene matches. In germline, CDR1 is SNHLY, CDR2 FYNNEI. This CDR3 has 13 amino acids. CDR3 nucleotides: TGTGCCAGCAGTGAAAGGGACTATAGTGAGCAGTTCTTC. Translation gives CASSERDYSEQFF.

The chain has TRBV6-1 and TRBJ2-1, with D possibly matching TRBD1 (6 bases). Trimming removed 0 bases at V and 4 bases at J, with 10 bases between. Germline V gene lookup returns CDR1 MNHNS and CDR2 SASEGT. The CDR3 is 15 amino acids. The CDR3 is CASSEAPDSYNEQFF. As DNA, the CDR3 is TGTGCCAGCAGTGAAGCCCCGGACAGTTACAATGAGCAGTTCTTC.

In regard to this clone: Different DNA sequences within this sample yield the same CDR3. This rearrangement joins TRBV7-9 to TRBJ1-4; 9 bases fit TRBD1. Germline CDR1 is SEHNR and CDR2 is FQNEAQ (reference sequence). With 4 bases clipped from V and 6 bases from J, the junction kept 3 bases outside the gene matches. The CDR3 consists of 14 residues. The CDR3 bases are TGTGCCAGCAGCTCCGACAGGGGGGATGAAAAACTGTTTTTT. Its protein is CASSSDRGDEKLFF.

This clone was seen a few times. The same CDR3 also results from other DNA sequences found in this sample. This chain joins TRBV13 and TRBJ2-2; a possible D gene is TRBD2 (7 bases). This CDR3 is 15 amino acids long. The germline CDR1 and CDR2 sequences are PRHDT and FYEKMQ (reference sequence). V lost 1 base and J lost 4, with 10 bases in between. CDR3 residues: CASSLAGGGTGELFF. CDR3 sequence (DNA): TGTGCCAGCAGCTTAGCGGGGGGCGGCACCGGGGAGCTGTTTTTT.

The table lists this clone with a count of one. The V call is TRBV6-5, the J call TRBJ1-2; 11 nucleotides agree with TRBD1. J was trimmed by 2 bases and V by 1 base; bases with no gene match: 3. CDR3 length equals 16 residues. Germline V CDR1 and CDR2: MNHEY, SVGAGI. As DNA, the CDR3 is TGTGCCAGCAGTTACTGGACAGGGGGCCCGAACTATGGCTACACCTTC. Protein sequence: CASSYWTGGPNYGYTF.

The gene calls are TRBV2 and TRBJ2-7; D gene unclear. The CDR3 has 13 residues. Germline V gene sequence: CDR1 SNHLY, CDR2 FYNNEI. V lost 6 bases and J 2 bases, leaving 11 bases between the germline ends. The CDR3 loop is CASSPSETYEQYF. DNA for the CDR3: TGTGCCAGCAGCCCGTCAGAAACCTACGAGCAGTACTTC.

The V and J genes are TRBV6-4 and TRBJ1-5; TRBD1 aligns across 10 bases. Losses at the gene ends were 6 bases for V and 6 bases for J; bases not matched to a gene: 8. Germline-derived CDR1 and CDR2 are MRHNA and SNTAGT. This CDR3 region has 15 residues. The CDR3 sequence is CASSPTGGEGQPQHF. CDR3 in DNA: TGTGCCAGCAGCCCGACAGGGGGCGAGGGTCAGCCCCAGCATTTT.

In its sample, this clone was seen a few times. The CDR3 here is CASSSTSGRAWETQYF. DNA for the CDR3: TGTGCCAGCAGCTCGACTAGCGGGAGGGCCTGGGAGACCCAGTACTTC. This chain links TRBV7-9 with TRBJ2-5; the match to TRBD2 covers 14 bases. Per the germline V gene, CDR1 is SEHNR and CDR2 is FQNEAQ (reference sequence). The J segment lost 5 bases and the V segment lost 4 bases, leaving 6 bases of the junction unmatched. CDR3 size: 16 residues. Combining the CDR3 with reference TRBV7-9 and TRBJ2-5 gives the whole variable domain DTGVSQNPRHKITKRGQNVTFRCDPISEHNRLYWYRQTLGQGPEFLTYFQNEAQLEKSRLLSDRFSAERPKGSFSTLEIQRTEQGDSAMYLCASSSTSGRAWETQYFGPGTRLLVL.

The chain is built from TRBV6-5 and TRBJ2-5, with TRBD1 as a possible D gene (6 bases). The germline CDR1 and CDR2 sequences are MNHEY and SVGAGI. The CDR3 consists of 14 residues. V gave up 6 bases and J gave up 5 bases, with 16 bases separating them. CDR3 in amino acids: CASSQQGGTETQYF. DNA of the CDR3: TGTGCCAGCAGCCAACAGGGCGGAACGGAGACCCAGTACTTC.

Comments on this clone: Other DNA sequences within the sample encode an identical CDR3. The V gene is TRBV7-9, the J gene TRBJ2-3; 8 bases line up with TRBD2. Germline values: CDR1 SEHNR, CDR2 FQNEAQ (reference sequence). V shed 6 bases and J 0 bases; nucleotides not matched to a gene: 5. This CDR3 has 15 residues. Here the CDR3 DNA reads TGTGCCAGCAGTCGTAGCGGGATTAGCACAGATACGCAGTATTTT. Amino acids: CASSRSGISTDTQYF.

The rearrangement links TRBV11-2 to TRBJ2-1, with TRBD2 identical over 8 bases. Germline lookup yields CDR1 SGHAT and CDR2 FQNNGV. V lost 3 bases to trimming and J lost 5 bases; unmatched junction nucleotides: 6. The CDR3 length is 15 residues. CDR3 in amino acids: CASSLRGADHNEQFF. The CDR3 DNA follows: TGTGCCAGCAGCTTGCGGGGGGCCGACCACAATGAGCAGTTCTTC.

The genes are TRBV7-9 and TRBJ2-5; D may be TRBD2 (5 bases). The CDR3 loop spans 14 amino acids. The germline V gene has CDR1 SEHNR and CDR2 FQNEAQ (reference sequence). Trimming took 2 bases from V and 5 from J, leaving 12 bases between them. Here the CDR3 reads CASSLSRDTETQYF. The CDR3, as DNA: TGTGCCAGCAGCTTAAGTCGGGATACGGAGACCCAGTACTTC.

The sample holds one count of this clone. The chain links TRBV11-2 to TRBJ1-1; weak D call: TRBD1 (5 bases). The CDR3 loop spans 14 amino acids. Trimming left V 2 bases short and J 3 bases short, with 10 bases between. CDR1 is SGHAT and CDR2 is FQNNGV in the germline V gene. The CDR3 DNA sequence: TGTGCCAGCAGCTTAAGATGGGGGGACACTGAAGCTTTCTTT. This codes for CASSLRWGDTEAFF.

V and J are TRBV6-1 and TRBJ1-4; D gene ambiguous. In germline, CDR1 is MNHNS, CDR2 SASEGT. Trimming stripped 1 base from V and 8 bases from J, with 8 bases between. There are 13 residues in the CDR3. CDR3 DNA sequence: TGTGCCAGCAGTGAAGATGGAGAGGAAAAACTGTTTTTT. Protein product: CASSEDGEEKLFF.